This TCR beta chain was identified during a study of cytomegalovirus exposure and HLA in healthy donors. Across the study: Out of 398 genotyped donors, about 80% belonged to the Caucasian-associated ancestry cluster. Overall study results and limits: TCR beta sequences reportedly predicted most subjects' HLA-A and HLA-B alleles accurately.

In the case of this clone: Its antigen is as yet unknown.

Samples came from healthy bone marrow donors. Amplification used 60 Vbeta primers and 13 Jbeta primers. Method: immunoSEQ multiplex PCR; TCRdb's copy keeps in-frame clones and lacks some. The sample has roughly 150,000 clones, less than 65% seen once. This CDR3 comprises 15 residues. Trimming cost V 5 bases and J 1 base; bases outside gene matches: 4. Germline CDR1 MNHEY, CDR2 SMNVEV (reference sequence). Sequenced sample: PBMCs. The rearrangement joins TRBV27 to TRBJ2-5; 10 bases agree with TRBD2. This clonotype originated in a woman aged 30 to 39 in good health and CMV-seropositive. The CDR3 sequence is CASSQTSGVQETQYF. The DNA of the CDR3 is TGTGCCAGCAGTCAAACTAGCGGGGTCCAAGAGACCCAGTACTTC.